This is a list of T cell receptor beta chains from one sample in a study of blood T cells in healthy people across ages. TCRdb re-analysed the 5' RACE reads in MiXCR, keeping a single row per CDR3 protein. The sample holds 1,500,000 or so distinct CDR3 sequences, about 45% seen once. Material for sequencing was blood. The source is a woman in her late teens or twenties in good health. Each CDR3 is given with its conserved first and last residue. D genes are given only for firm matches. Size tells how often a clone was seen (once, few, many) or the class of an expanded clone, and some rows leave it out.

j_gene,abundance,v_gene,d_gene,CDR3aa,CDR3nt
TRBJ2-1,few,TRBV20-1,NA,CSARGAGEQFF,TGCAGTGCTAGAGGCGCGGGTGAGCAGTTCTTC
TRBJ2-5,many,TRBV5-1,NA,CASSVVADETQYF,TGCGCCAGCAGCGTTGTGGCGGACGAGACCCAGTACTTC
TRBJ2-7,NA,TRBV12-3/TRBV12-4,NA,CASKIDSRGSEQYF,TGTGCCAGCAAGATCGACTCCAGAGGCTCCGAGCAGTACTTC
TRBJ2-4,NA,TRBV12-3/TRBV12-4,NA,CASSLTEGNIQYF,TGTGCCAGCAGTTTAACGGAGGGAAACATTCAGTACTTC
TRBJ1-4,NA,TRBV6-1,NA,CASRRVANEKLFF,TGTGCCAGCCGTAGGGTGGCTAATGAAAAACTGTTTTTT
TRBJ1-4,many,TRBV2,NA,CASSENEKLFF,TGTGCCAGCAGTGAAAATGAAAAACTGTTTTTT
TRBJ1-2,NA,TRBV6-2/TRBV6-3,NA,CASSPSREGSGYTF,TGTGCCAGCAGCCCTTCGCGGGAGGGAAGCGGCTACACCTTC
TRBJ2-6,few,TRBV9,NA,CASSVAGGANVLTF,TGTGCCAGCAGCGTAGCTGGTGGGGCCAACGTCCTGACTTTC
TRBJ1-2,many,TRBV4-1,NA,CASSQDLGDGYTF,TGCGCCAGCAGCCAAGATTTGGGGGATGGCTACACCTTC
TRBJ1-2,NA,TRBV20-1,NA,CSARGRGVLNYGYTF,TGCAGTGCTAGAGGGCGGGGTGTTCTTAACTATGGCTACACCTTC
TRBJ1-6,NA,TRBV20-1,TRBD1,CSATLDRGLNSPLHF,TGCAGTGCTACTCTAGACAGGGGGCTTAATTCACCCCTCCACTTT
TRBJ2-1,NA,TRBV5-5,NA,CASSLGAGDNELFF,TGTGCCAGCAGCTTGGGGGCCGGGGATAACGAACTGTTCTTC
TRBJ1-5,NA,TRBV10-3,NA,CAISESLVPLGFGNQPQHF,TGTGCCATCAGTGAGTCTTTGGTCCCCCTAGGGTTTGGCAATCAGCCCCAGCATTTT
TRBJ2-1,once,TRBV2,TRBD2,CASSETGTNNGQFF,TGTGCCAGCAGTGAAACCGGGACTAACAATGGGCAGTTCTTC
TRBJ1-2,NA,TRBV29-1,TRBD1,CSVGRGEDGYTF,TGCAGCGTTGGCAGGGGGGAAGATGGCTACACCTTC
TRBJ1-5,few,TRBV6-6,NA,CARSPDGDSNQPQHF,TGTGCCAGAAGTCCCGACGGCGATAGCAATCAGCCCCAGCATTTT
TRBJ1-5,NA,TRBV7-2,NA,CASSLIGQSNQPQHF,TGTGCCAGCAGCTTGATAGGACAGAGCAATCAGCCCCAGCATTTT
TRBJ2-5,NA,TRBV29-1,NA,CSARPWRGETQYF,TGCAGCGCAAGACCCTGGCGTGGGGAGACCCAGTACTTC
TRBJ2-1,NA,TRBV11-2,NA,CASSLGRVGSYNEQFF,TGTGCCAGCAGCTTAGGGCGGGTAGGGTCCTACAATGAGCAGTTCTTC
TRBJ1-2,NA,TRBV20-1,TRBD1,CSAPRGRGLSYGYTF,TGCAGTGCTCCCCGGGGCAGGGGGCTTAGCTATGGCTACACCTTC
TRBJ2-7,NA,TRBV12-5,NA,CASGPPGFYEQYF,TGTGCTAGTGGTCCCCCGGGGTTTTACGAGCAGTACTTC
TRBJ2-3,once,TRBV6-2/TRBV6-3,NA,CASSFGTFTDTQYF,TGTGCCAGCAGTTTCGGGACATTCACAGATACGCAGTATTTT
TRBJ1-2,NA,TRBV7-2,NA,CASSFPGQIYGYTF,TGTGCCAGCAGCTTCCCGGGGCAAATCTATGGCTACACCTTC
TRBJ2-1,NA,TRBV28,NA,CASRFRRAGYNEQFF,TGTGCCAGCAGGTTCCGGCGAGCGGGCTACAATGAGCAGTTCTTC
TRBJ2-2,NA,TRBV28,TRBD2,CASSSRLAGELAGELFF,TGTGCCAGCAGCTCCCGACTAGCGGGAGAACTTGCCGGGGAGCTGTTTTTT
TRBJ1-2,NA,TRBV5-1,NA,CASRPDNPNYGYTF,TGCGCCAGCAGACCGGACAACCCGAACTATGGCTACACCTTC
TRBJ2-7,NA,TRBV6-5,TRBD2,CASKAGVSSYNEQYF,TGTGCCAGCAAGGCGGGGGTAAGCTCCTACAATGAGCAGTACTTC
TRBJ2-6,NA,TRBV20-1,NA,CSAVPTGGVNVLTF,TGCAGTGCTGTGCCTACCGGAGGGGTCAACGTCCTGACTTTC
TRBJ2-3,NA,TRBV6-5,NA,CASSYSNRKFTDTQYF,TGTGCCAGCAGTTACTCGAACAGGAAATTCACAGATACGCAGTATTTT
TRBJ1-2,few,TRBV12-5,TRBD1,CASGLTLRPGTGTDNYGYTF,TGTGCTAGTGGTTTGACCCTACGACCCGGGACAGGGACGGATAACTATGGCTACACCTTC
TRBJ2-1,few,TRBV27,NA,CASSLQGLFDYDEQFF,TGTGCCAGCAGTCTCCAGGGGTTGTTCGATTACGATGAGCAGTTCTTC
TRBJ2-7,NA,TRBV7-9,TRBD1,CASSFPPSTGEYEQYF,TGTGCCAGCAGCTTCCCCCCTTCGACAGGGGAATACGAGCAGTACTTC
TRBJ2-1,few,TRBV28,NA,CASSLRWTLYNEQFF,TGTGCCAGCAGTTTACGGTGGACGCTCTACAATGAGCAGTTCTTC
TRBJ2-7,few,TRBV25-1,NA,CASSRLFSYEQYF,TGTGCCAGCAGCCGCCTGTTCTCCTACGAGCAGTACTTC
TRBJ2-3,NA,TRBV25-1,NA,CASSETGSVDTQYF,TGTGCCAGCAGTGAAACGGGATCTGTGGATACGCAGTATTTT
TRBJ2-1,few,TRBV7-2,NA,CASRVVDGLYNEQFF,TGTGCCAGCAGAGTCGTGGATGGCTTATACAATGAGCAGTTCTTC
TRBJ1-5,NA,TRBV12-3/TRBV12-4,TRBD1,CASSSGWGTGNSNQPQHF,TGTGCCAGCAGTTCAGGGTGGGGGACAGGGAATAGCAATCAGCCCCAGCATTTT
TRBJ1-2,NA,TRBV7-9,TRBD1,CASTSGGSYGYTF,TGTGCCAGCACCTCAGGGGGTAGTTATGGCTACACCTTC
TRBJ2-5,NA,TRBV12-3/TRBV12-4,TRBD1,CASNGQGEETQYF,TGTGCCAGCAACGGACAGGGGGAAGAGACCCAGTACTTC
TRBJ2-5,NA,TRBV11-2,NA,CASSYTLQGSYNEQYF,TGTGCCAGCAGCTACACGTTACAGGGTTCCTACAATGAGCAGTACTTC
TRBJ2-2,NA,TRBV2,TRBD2,CASKRGTSRNTGELFF,TGTGCCAGCAAACGAGGGACTAGCAGGAACACCGGGGAGCTGTTTTTT
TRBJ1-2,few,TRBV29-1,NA,CSVEPVGGVHGYTF,TGCAGCGTTGAACCTGTCGGAGGGGTTCATGGCTACACCTTC
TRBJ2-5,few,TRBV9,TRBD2,CASSVDGTSVETQYF,TGTGCCAGCAGCGTAGACGGGACTAGTGTGGAGACCCAGTACTTC
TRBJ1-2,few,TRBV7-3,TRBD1,CASSSQNRDSTNYGYTF,TGTGCCAGCAGCTCGCAAAACCGGGACAGTACTAACTATGGCTACACCTTC
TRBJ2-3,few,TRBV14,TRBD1,CASSQITGELWSDTQYF,TGTGCCAGCAGCCAAATAACAGGGGAACTCTGGTCAGATACGCAGTATTTT
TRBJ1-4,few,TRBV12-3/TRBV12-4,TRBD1,CASSSRTGLDEKLFF,TGTGCCAGCAGCTCCAGGACAGGACTGGATGAAAAACTGTTTTTT
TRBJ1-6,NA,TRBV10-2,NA,CASSESGGDVSPLHF,TGCGCCAGCAGTGAGTCAGGGGGGGATGTGTCACCCCTCCACTTT
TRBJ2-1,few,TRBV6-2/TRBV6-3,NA,CASRRPPLSYNEQFF,TGTGCCAGCAGACGGCCTCCGTTATCCTACAATGAGCAGTTCTTC
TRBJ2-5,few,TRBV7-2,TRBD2,CASSLGTSNEQYF,TGTGCCAGCAGCTTAGGGACTAGCAATGAGCAGTACTTC
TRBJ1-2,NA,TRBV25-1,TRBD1,CASSEAGTGNYGYTF,TGTGCCAGCAGTGAAGCGGGGACAGGCAACTATGGCTACACCTTC
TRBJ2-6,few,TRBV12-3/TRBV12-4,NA,CASRPSSGNSGANVLTF,TGTGCCAGCAGGCCCTCTTCAGGGAACTCTGGGGCCAACGTCCTGACTTTC
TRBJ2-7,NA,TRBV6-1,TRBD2,CASSRLADSYEQYF,TGTGCCAGCAGTCGACTAGCGGACTCCTACGAGCAGTACTTC
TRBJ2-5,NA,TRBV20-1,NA,CSAPGTSYETQYF,TGCAGTGCTCCCGGGACATCCTATGAGACCCAGTACTTC
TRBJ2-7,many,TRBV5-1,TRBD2,CASQSGVSYEQYF,TGCGCCTCTCAGAGCGGGGTATCCTACGAGCAGTACTTC
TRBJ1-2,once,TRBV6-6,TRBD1,CVSSYSTGSPYGYTF,TGTGTCAGCAGTTACTCGACAGGGTCCCCCTATGGCTACACCTTC